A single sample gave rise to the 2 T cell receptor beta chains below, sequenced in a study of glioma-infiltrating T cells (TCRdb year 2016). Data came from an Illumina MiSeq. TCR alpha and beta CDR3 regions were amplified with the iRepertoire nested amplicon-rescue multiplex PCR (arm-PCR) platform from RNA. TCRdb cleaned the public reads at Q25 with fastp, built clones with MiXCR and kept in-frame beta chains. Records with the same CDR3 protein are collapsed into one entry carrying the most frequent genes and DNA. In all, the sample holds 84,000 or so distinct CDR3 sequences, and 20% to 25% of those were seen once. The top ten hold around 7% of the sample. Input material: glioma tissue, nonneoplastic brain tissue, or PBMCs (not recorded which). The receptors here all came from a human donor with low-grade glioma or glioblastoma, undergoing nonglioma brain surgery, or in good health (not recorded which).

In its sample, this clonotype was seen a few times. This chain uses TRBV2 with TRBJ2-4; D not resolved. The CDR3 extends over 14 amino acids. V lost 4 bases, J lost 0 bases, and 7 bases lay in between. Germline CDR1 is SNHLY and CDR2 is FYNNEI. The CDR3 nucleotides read TGTGCCAGCAGTGTTTCCTTAGCCAAAAACATTCAGTACTTC. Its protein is CASSVSLAKNIQYF.

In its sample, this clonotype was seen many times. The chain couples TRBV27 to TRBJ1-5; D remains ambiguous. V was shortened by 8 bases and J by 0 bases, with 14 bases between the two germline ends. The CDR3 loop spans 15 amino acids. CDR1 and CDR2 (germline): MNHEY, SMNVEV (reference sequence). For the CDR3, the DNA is TGTGCCAGCGGTGGTAGGACGGGTAGCAATCAGCCCCAGCATTTT. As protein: CASGGRTGSNQPQHF.